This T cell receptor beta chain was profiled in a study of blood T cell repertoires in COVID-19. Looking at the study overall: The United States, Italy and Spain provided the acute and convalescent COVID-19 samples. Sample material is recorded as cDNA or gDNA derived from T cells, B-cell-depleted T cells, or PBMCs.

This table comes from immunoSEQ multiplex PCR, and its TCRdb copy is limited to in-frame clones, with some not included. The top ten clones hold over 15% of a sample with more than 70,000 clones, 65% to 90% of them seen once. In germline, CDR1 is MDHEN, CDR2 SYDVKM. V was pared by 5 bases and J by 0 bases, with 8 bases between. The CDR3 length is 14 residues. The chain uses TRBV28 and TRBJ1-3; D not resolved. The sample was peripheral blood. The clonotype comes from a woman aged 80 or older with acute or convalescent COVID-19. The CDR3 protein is CASSLRYSGNTIYF. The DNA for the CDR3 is TGTGCCAGCAGTCTGAGATACTCTGGAAACACCATATATTTT.